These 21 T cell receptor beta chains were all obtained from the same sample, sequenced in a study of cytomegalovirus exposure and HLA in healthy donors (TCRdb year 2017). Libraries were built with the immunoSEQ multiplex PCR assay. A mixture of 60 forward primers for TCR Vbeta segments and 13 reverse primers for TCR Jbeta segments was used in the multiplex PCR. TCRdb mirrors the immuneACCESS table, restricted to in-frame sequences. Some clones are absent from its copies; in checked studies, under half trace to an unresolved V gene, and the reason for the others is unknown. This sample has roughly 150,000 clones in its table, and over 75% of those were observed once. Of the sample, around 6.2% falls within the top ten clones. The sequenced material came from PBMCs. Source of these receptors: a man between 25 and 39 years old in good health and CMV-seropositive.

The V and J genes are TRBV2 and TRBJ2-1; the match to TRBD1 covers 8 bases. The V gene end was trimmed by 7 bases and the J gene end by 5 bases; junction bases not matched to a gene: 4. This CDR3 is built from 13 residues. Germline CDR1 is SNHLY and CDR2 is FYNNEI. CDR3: CASNGQGNNEQFF. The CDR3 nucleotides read TGTGCCAGCAATGGACAGGGTAACAATGAGCAGTTCTTC.

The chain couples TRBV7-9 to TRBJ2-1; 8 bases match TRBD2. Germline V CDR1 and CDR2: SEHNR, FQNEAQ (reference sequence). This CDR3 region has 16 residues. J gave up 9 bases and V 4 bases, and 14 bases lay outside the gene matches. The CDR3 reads CASSWSGRRTTGEQFF. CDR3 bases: TGTGCCAGCAGCTGGAGCGGGAGAAGGACCACAGGTGAGCAGTTCTTC.

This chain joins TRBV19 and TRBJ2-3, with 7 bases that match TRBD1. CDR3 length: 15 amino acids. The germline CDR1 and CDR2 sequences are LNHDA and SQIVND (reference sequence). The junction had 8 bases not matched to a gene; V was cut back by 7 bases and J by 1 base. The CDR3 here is CASTALGQGTDTQYF. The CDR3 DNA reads TGTGCCAGTACTGCACTCGGACAGGGCACAGATACGCAGTATTTT.

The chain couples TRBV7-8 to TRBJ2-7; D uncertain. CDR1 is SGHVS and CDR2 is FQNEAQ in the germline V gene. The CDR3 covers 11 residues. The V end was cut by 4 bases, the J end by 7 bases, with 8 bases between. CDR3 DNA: TGTGCCAGCAGCTCAAATGAGGAGCAGTACTTC. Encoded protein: CASSSNEEQYF. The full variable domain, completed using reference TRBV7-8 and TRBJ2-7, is GAGVSQSPRYKVAKRGQDVALRCDPISGHVSLFWYQQALGQGPEFLTYFQNEAQLDKSGLPSDRFFAERPEGSVSTLKIQRTQQEDSAVYLCASSSNEEQYFGPGTRLTVT.

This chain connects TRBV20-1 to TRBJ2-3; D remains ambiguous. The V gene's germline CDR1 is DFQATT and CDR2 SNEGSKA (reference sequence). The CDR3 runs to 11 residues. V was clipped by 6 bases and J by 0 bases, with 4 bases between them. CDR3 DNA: TGCAGTGCCAGGAGCACAGATACGCAGTATTTT. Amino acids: CSARSTDTQYF.

CDR3 in amino acids: CASSSGQYRAEAFF. Here the CDR3 DNA reads TGTGCCAGCAGCTCCGGACAGTATCGCGCTGAAGCTTTCTTT. J is TRBJ1-1 and V is TRBV7-6; possible D gene TRBD1, 6 bases. The V gene lost 4 bases and the J gene lost 6 bases, with 15 bases spanning the gap. There are 14 residues in the CDR3. Per the germline V gene, CDR1 is SGHVS and CDR2 is FNYEAQ.

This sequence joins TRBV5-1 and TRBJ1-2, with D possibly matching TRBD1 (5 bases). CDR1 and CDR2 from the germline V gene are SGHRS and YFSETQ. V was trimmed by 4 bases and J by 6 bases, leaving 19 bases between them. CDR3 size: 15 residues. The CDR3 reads CASSEWRGRKDGYTF. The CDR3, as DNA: TGCGCCAGCAGCGAATGGAGGGGCAGGAAGGATGGCTACACCTTC. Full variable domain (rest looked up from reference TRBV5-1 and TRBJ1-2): KAGVTQTPRYLIKTRGQQVTLSCSPISGHRSVSWYQQTPGQGLQFLFEYFSETQRNKGNFPGRFSGRQFSNSRSEMNVSTLELGDSALYLCASSEWRGRKDGYTFGSGTRLTVV.

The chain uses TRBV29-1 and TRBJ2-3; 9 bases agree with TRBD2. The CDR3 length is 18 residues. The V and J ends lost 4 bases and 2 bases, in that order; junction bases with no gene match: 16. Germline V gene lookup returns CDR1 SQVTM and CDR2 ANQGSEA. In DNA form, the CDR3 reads TGCAGCGTTGCCTCGCGGGAGGGCCTTATTCGACCCACAGATACGCAGTATTTT. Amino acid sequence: CSVASREGLIRPTDTQYF.

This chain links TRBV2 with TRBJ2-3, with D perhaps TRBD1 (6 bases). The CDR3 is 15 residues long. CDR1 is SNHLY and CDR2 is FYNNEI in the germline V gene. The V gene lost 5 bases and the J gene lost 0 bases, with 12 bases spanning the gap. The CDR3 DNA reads TGTGCCAGCAGTCCAGCAGGGGTGAGCACAGATACGCAGTATTTT. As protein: CASSPAGVSTDTQYF.

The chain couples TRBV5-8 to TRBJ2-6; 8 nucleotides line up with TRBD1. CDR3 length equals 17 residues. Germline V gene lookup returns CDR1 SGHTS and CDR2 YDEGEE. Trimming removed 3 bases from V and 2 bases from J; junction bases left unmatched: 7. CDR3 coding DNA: TGTGCCAGCAGCTATGTGACAGGGGATCCTGGGGCCAACGTCCTGACTTTC. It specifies CASSYVTGDPGANVLTF.

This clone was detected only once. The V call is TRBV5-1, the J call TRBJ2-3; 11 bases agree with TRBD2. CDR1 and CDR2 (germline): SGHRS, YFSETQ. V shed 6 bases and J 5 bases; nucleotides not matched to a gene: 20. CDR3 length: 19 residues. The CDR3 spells CASTIGLAGGRGYGDTQYF. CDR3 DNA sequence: TGCGCCAGCACCATTGGGCTAGCGGGAGGTCGTGGGTACGGAGATACGCAGTATTTT.

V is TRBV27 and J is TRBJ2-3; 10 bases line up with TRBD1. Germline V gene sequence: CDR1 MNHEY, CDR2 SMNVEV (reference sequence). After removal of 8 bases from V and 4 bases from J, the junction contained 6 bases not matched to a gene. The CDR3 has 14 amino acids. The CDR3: CASLRQGAADTQYF. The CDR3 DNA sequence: TGTGCCAGCCTACGACAGGGGGCGGCAGATACGCAGTATTTT.

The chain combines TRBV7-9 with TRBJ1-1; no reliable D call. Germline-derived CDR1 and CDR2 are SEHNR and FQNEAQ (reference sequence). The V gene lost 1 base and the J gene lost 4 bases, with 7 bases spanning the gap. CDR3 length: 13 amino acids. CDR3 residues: CASSLEQTTEAFF. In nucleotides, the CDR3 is TGTGCCAGCAGCTTAGAACAGACCACTGAAGCTTTCTTT.

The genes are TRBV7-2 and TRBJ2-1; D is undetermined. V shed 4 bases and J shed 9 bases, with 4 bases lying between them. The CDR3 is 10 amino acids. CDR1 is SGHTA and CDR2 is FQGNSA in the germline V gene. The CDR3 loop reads CASSYIEQFF. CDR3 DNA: TGTGCCAGCAGCTATATTGAGCAGTTCTTC.

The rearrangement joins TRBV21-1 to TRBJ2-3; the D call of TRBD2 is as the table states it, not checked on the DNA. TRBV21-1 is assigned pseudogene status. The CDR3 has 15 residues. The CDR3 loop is CASSKGSGLTDTQYF. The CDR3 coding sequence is TGTGCCAGCAGCAAAGGAAGTGGACTCACAGATACGCAGTATTTT.

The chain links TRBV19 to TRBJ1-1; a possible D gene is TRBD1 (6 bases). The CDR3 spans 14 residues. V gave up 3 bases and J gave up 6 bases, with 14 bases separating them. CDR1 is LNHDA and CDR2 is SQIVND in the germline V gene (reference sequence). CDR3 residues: CASSIGTLSSEAFF. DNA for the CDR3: TGTGCCAGTAGTATCGGGACATTAAGTTCTGAAGCTTTCTTT.

The CDR3 DNA follows: TGTGCCAGCAGCTTAGCCCAACTGGAGGGGGCCTACAATGAGCAGTTCTTC. Translation: CASSLAQLEGAYNEQFF. The chain employs TRBV7-9 and TRBJ2-7; D tentatively reads TRBD1 or TRBD2 (6 bases each). The end of the DNA aligns better with TRBJ2-1, so the J call may be wrong. Germline CDR1 is SEHNR and CDR2 is FQNEAQ (reference sequence). The CDR3 covers 17 residues.

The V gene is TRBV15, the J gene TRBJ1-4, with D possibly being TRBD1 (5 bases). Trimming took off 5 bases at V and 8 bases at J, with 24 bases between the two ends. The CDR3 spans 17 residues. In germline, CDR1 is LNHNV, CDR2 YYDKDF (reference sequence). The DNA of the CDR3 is TGTGCCACCAGCGGGGTTATTCAGGACAACCCCGAAGAAAAACTGTTTTTT. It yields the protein CATSGVIQDNPEEKLFF.

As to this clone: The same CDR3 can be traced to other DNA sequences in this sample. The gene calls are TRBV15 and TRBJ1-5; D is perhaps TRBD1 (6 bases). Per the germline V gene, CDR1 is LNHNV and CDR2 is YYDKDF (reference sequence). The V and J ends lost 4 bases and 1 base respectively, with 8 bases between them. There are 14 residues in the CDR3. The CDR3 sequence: CATSTQGSNQPQHF. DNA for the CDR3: TGTGCCACCAGCACTCAGGGGAGCAATCAGCCCCAGCATTTT.

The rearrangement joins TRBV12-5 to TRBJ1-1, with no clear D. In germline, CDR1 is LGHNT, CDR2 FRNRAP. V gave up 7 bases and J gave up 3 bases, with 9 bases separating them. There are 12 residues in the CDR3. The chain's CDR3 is CASALLDTEAFF. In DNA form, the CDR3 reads TGTGCTAGTGCACTACTAGACACTGAAGCTTTCTTT.

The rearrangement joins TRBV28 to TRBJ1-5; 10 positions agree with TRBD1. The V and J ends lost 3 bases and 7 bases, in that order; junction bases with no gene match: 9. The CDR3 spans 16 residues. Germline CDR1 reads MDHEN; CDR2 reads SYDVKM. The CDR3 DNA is TGTGCCAGCAGTTTCCGGATGGGGACAGGGGCCCAGCCCCAGCATTTT. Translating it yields CASSFRMGTGAQPQHF.